The rows below give T cell receptor beta chains drawn from one sample of a study of cytomegalovirus exposure and HLA in healthy donors. Using immunoSEQ multiplex PCR, the repertoire was profiled, and TCRdb retains in-frame clones only, with some absent. The table shows 200,000 to 250,000 clones, with more than 65% occurring only once. The source material was PBMCs. These receptors all stem from a woman aged 25 to 39 in good health and CMV-seronegative. CDR3s include the opening cysteine and the closing phenylalanine or tryptophan. The D gene is left open where the match is weak. The size field is filled for only some rows; it gives once, few, many or a size class.

D gene,clone size,J gene,V gene,CDR3 DNA,CDR3 protein
-,-,TRBJ2-3,TRBV9,TGTGCCAGCAGCGTCGACATGGGGCGGACAGATACGCAGTATTTT,CASSVDMGRTDTQYF
TRBD1,-,TRBJ2-1,TRBV7-9,TGTGCCAGCAGTCCCCCCGGACAGGTCTACAATGAGCAGTTCTTC,CASSPPGQVYNEQFF
-,few,TRBJ1-5,TRBV6-1,TGTGCCAGCAGTATTTGGCACCTTAGCAATCAGCCCCAGCATTTT,CASSIWHLSNQPQHF
TRBD1,-,TRBJ1-1,TRBV9,TGTGCCAGCAGCGGAAGGACAGGGGGAGGGACTGAAGCTTTCTTT,CASSGRTGGGTEAFF
-,-,TRBJ2-7,TRBV19,TGTGCCAGTAGCATCCTCGAGGGAGACGAGCAGTACTTC,CASSILEGDEQYF
-,few,TRBJ1-4,TRBV5-1,TGCGCCAGCAGCTTGGCAGGGGATAATGAAAAACTGTTTTTT,CASSLAGDNEKLFF
-,-,TRBJ2-1,TRBV9,TGTGCCAGCAGCTCAGGGGAGGCGGGGGCCCTCTTC,CASSSGEAGALF
-,-,TRBJ2-3,TRBV7-9,TGTGCCAGCAGCTTAGATCTGTCCGATACGCAGTATTTT,CASSLDLSDTQYF
-,-,TRBJ2-5,TRBV5-1,TGCGCCAGCAGCTTGGAACTAGCAGAGACCCAGTACTTC,CASSLELAETQYF
TRBD1,-,TRBJ1-1,TRBV10-3,TGTGCCATTGGGACAGGGATGAACACTGAAGCTTTCTTT,CAIGTGMNTEAFF
-,-,TRBJ1-4,TRBV5-6,TGTGCCAGCAGCACGGAAGGCAGGGGAGGGGAACTGTTTTTT,CASSTEGRGGELFF
TRBD1,-,TRBJ2-5,TRBV11-2,TGTGCCAGCACCCGACAGGGATTCCGAGAGACCCAGTACTTC,CASTRQGFRETQYF
-,-,TRBJ2-5,TRBV5-1,TGCGCCAGCAGCTTCGGGGACACCCAAGAGACCCAGTACTTC,CASSFGDTQETQYF
-,once,TRBJ1-5,TRBV18,TGTGCCAGCTCGGCCGGCGGCGGTTATCAGCCCCAGCATTTT,CASSAGGGYQPQHF
TRBD2,-,TRBJ2-3,TRBV29-1,TGCAGCGTGGGGACTAGCGGGAGTTCAGATACGCAGTATTTT,CSVGTSGSSDTQYF
-,-,TRBJ2-7,TRBV11-2,TGTGCCAGCACCACCTCTAGGACTGCTACCTACGGACAGTACTTC,CASTTSRTATYGQYF
-,few,TRBJ2-5,TRBV7-9,TGTGCCAGCAGCTTCTCGACAGGCCAAGAGACCCAGTACTTC,CASSFSTGQETQYF
-,-,TRBJ2-7,TRBV28,TGTGCCACCTCCCCTGCGAACGAGCAGTACTTC,CATSPANEQYF
-,-,TRBJ2-3,TRBV5-8,TGTGCCAGCAGCTTCCGAGGATCAGATACGCAGTATTTT,CASSFRGSDTQYF
TRBD1,-,TRBJ1-6,TRBV6-6,TGTGCCAGCAGTTACTCGAGGGCAGGGGGATCTTCACCCCTCCACTTT,CASSYSRAGGSSPLHF
TRBD2,-,TRBJ2-1,TRBV2,TGTGCCAGCATCCTGACTAGCGGGAGCTATGAGCAGTTCTTC,CASILTSGSYEQFF
-,-,TRBJ1-3,TRBV30,TGTGCCTGGACCCGGACGGGGGGGTTTGGAAACACCATATATTTT,CAWTRTGGFGNTIYF
-,once,TRBJ1-1,TRBV27,TGTGCCAGTAGGCCAGGAGGAAACACTGAAGCTTTCTTT,CASRPGGNTEAFF
-,-,TRBJ1-4,TRBV30,TGTGCCTCGGACATTCTTCGATGGGGGCAAAATGAAAAACTGTTTTTT,CASDILRWGQNEKLFF
-,-,TRBJ1-1,TRBV29-1,TGCAGCGCCAGGTTGTTGAACACTGAAGCTTTCTTT,CSARLLNTEAFF
TRBD2,-,TRBJ2-7,TRBV29-1,TGCAGCGCCACTACACTAGCGGGTTCCTACGAGCAGTACTTC,CSATTLAGSYEQYF
-,-,TRBJ2-5,TRBV5-4,TGTGCCAGCAGCTTGTTCGACAGAGATGCGGAGACCCAGTACTTC,CASSLFDRDAETQYF
-,-,TRBJ2-7,TRBV9,TGTGCCAGCAGCGTAGGGGGGGAGTTCTACGAGCAGTACTTC,CASSVGGEFYEQYF
-,few,TRBJ2-1,TRBV4-1,TGCGCCAGCAGACCACAGGGAAACAATGAGCAGTTCTTC,CASRPQGNNEQFF
-,few,TRBJ2-7,TRBV6-1,TGTGCCAGCATTGTCCATGATACTGGTTACGAGCAGTACTTC,CASIVHDTGYEQYF
-,few,TRBJ1-2,TRBV7-9,TGTGCCAGCAGCTCGCGACAGCTCCTGAACCCTAACTATGGCTACACCTTC,CASSSRQLLNPNYGYTF
-,-,TRBJ2-7,TRBV6-1,TGTGCCACCCTCCCAGTAGGCGGGGCGGCAGCCGAGCAGTACTTC,CATLPVGGAAAEQYF
TRBD1,-,TRBJ1-1,TRBV27,TGTGCCAGCAGAAGACAGGGGCAGAACACTGAAGCTTTCTTT,CASRRQGQNTEAFF
-,-,TRBJ1-4,TRBV6-5,TGTGCCAGCAGTGTGGGCAGGCTACCTGAAAAACTGTTTTTT,CASSVGRLPEKLFF
TRBD2,few,TRBJ2-3,TRBV2,TGTGCCAGCAGTGAGGCGCGGGGGGACACAGATACGCAGTATTTT,CASSEARGDTDTQYF
TRBD1,-,TRBJ2-2,TRBV9,TGTGCCAGCAGCTCGCGGAGGGGACAGGGGAACACCGGGGAGCTGTTTTTT,CASSSRRGQGNTGELFF
TRBD1,-,TRBJ2-3,TRBV18,TGCGCCAGCTCACCATTTAGTTCACGGACAGGGGTGATGGATACGCAGTATTTT,CASSPFSSRTGVMDTQYF
-,-,TRBJ1-1,TRBV28,TGTGCCAGCAGCCAAAACACTGAAGCTTTCTTT,CASSQNTEAFF
-,-,TRBJ2-3,TRBV30,TGTGCCTGGACCAGGGTCTTCACAGATACGCAGTATTTT,CAWTRVFTDTQYF
TRBD1,-,TRBJ2-1,TRBV6-6,TGTGCCAGCAGTGATTCACAGGGGGCGAATGAGCAGTTCTTC,CASSDSQGANEQFF
-,once,TRBJ1-2,TRBV7-8,TGTGCCAGCAGCCCCGAGTACGGGGGAGGTGGCTACACCTTC,CASSPEYGGGGYTF
-,-,TRBJ1-1,TRBV21-1,TGTGCCAGCAGCACTGCAGGGAACACTGAAGCTTTCTTT,CASSTAGNTEAFF
-,-,TRBJ2-4,TRBV5-4,TGTGCCAGCAGCTTTGTAAGCGCCAAAAACATTCAGTACTTC,CASSFVSAKNIQYF
TRBD1,-,TRBJ2-7,TRBV6-1,TGTGCCAGCAGTGCCCGGACAGGCTACGAGCAGTACTTC,CASSARTGYEQYF
TRBD2,-,TRBJ2-1,TRBV5-1,TGCGCCAGCAGATACAGCGGGGGTTCGTGGGAGCAGTTCTTC,CASRYSGGSWEQFF
-,-,TRBJ1-2,TRBV5-4,TGTGCCAGCAGACCGAGCGGGGGCGGCTATGGCTACACCTTC,CASRPSGGGYGYTF
-,-,TRBJ1-4,TRBV5-1,TGCGCCAGCAGCTTGGTTGGTCGGGTTGAAAAACTGTTTTTT,CASSLVGRVEKLFF
-,-,TRBJ1-2,TRBV6-5,TGTGCCAGCAGTAGCCCGTCAGGGTCCAGGGGCTACACCTTC,CASSSPSGSRGYTF
TRBD2,-,TRBJ2-7,TRBV30,TGTGCCTGGAGTAGGAATAGCGGGGGCTACGAGCAGTACTTC,CAWSRNSGGYEQYF
-,-,TRBJ2-1,TRBV7-3,TGTGCCAGCAGTCTAGCGAGTACCCAGTTCTTC,CASSLASTQFF
TRBD1,-,TRBJ2-3,TRBV27,TGTGCCAGCAGTTTCAATACAGGGGGCAGAACAGATACGCAGTATTTT,CASSFNTGGRTDTQYF
TRBD1,once,TRBJ2-7,TRBV5-5,TGTGCCAGCAGCTACGGGACAGGAGATTACTACGAGCAGTACTTC,CASSYGTGDYYEQYF
-,-,TRBJ1-6,TRBV7-3,TGTGCCAGCAGCTTACTGGGGGCGGATAATTCACCCCTCCACTTT,CASSLLGADNSPLHF
-,-,TRBJ2-5,TRBV7-6,TGTGCCAGCAGCAATAGCGTCCAAGAGACCCAGTACTTC,CASSNSVQETQYF
TRBD1,-,TRBJ2-6,TRBV2,TGTGCCAGCAGTGAAACAGGGGGTGCTGGGGCCAACGTCCTGACTTTC,CASSETGGAGANVLTF
TRBD2,few,TRBJ2-7,TRBV4-1,TGCGCCAGCAGCCAAGAATTGCGGGGGTTATACGAGCAGTACTTC,CASSQELRGLYEQYF